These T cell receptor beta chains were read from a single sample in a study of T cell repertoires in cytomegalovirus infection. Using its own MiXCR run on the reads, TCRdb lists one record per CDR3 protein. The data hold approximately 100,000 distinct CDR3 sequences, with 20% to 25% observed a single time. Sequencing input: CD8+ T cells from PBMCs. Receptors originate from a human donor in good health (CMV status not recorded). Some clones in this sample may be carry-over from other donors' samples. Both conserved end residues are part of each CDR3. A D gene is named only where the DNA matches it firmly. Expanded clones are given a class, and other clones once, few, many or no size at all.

TGCGCCAGCAGCCAAGATGGGCTAGCGGGATCGCACGAGCAGTACTTC,CASSQDGLAGSHEQYF,TRBV4-3,-,16,TRBJ2-7,TRBD2
TGTGCCAGCAGCTTCCGACTAGCCCCGTCCTACGAGCAGTACTTC,CASSFRLAPSYEQYF,TRBV6-2/TRBV6-3,few,15,TRBJ2-7,TRBD2
TGTGCCAGCAGCTCCACTGAGGACACGGCCTACACCTTC,CASSSTEDTAYTF,TRBV7-8,many,13,TRBJ1-2,-
TGTGCCAGCAGCTTAGTAGGGCTTACCGGGGAGCTGTTTTTT,CASSLVGLTGELFF,TRBV13,-,14,TRBJ2-2,-
TGTGCCAGCAGCTTCCAGGGGGCGAGTTACGAGCAGTACTTC,CASSFQGASYEQYF,TRBV7-4,-,14,TRBJ2-7,TRBD1
TGTGCCAGCAGCCCCAGTGGGGGGGGTGACTACGAGCAGTACTTC,CASSPSGGGDYEQYF,TRBV7-2,few,15,TRBJ2-7,TRBD2
TGTGCCAGCAGCTTGGTCGAGCCACGGGGAAATCAGCCCCAGCATTTT,CASSLVEPRGNQPQHF,TRBV5-6,few,16,TRBJ1-5,-
TGCAGCGTTGAAGGGACAGAGAACACCGGGGAGCTGTTTTTT,CSVEGTENTGELFF,TRBV29-1,-,14,TRBJ2-2,-
TGCAGTGCTAACCCCGAGGCAGGGATGTCCTACGAGCAGTACTTC,CSANPEAGMSYEQYF,TRBV20-1,-,15,TRBJ2-7,-
TGTGCCAGCAGCTTAAACTGGGCAGGGGACGACGGCTACACCTTC,CASSLNWAGDDGYTF,TRBV7-2,many,15,TRBJ1-2,-
TGTGCCAGCAGCTACCTCGCGGGACAGGGCAGCACAGATACGCAGTATTTT,CASSYLAGQGSTDTQYF,TRBV7-3,many,17,TRBJ2-3,TRBD1
TGTGCCAGCAACATCCGGGACAGGGGGCACGAGCAGTACTTC,CASNIRDRGHEQYF,TRBV12-3/TRBV12-4,-,14,TRBJ2-7,TRBD1
TGTGCCAGCAGTTACAGGGTGAGCTACGAGCAGTACTTC,CASSYRVSYEQYF,TRBV6-5,-,13,TRBJ2-7,-
TGTGCCAGCAGCTTAACACCCGACAGGTACTACGAGCAGTACTTC,CASSLTPDRYYEQYF,TRBV7-8,many,15,TRBJ2-7,-
TGCGCCAGCAGCCAGGGGACAGGGGCCCTAGGCTACACCTTC,CASSQGTGALGYTF,TRBV4-3,-,14,TRBJ1-2,TRBD1
TGTGCCATCAGCTCGGGACTAGCGGGAGGTACCGGGGAGCTGTTTTTT,CAISSGLAGGTGELFF,TRBV10-3,-,16,TRBJ2-2,TRBD2
TGTGCCAGCAGCAAACTTCTTCCTCCCTACGAGCAGTACTTC,CASSKLLPPYEQYF,TRBV7-2,few,14,TRBJ2-7,-
TGTGCCAGCAGCTTGGGGGACAGCTACACAGATACGCAGTATTTT,CASSLGDSYTDTQYF,TRBV5-6,many,15,TRBJ2-3,TRBD1
TGTGCCAGCTCACCCCAGGACGGGGGACTTGAGCAGTTCTTC,CASSPQDGGLEQFF,TRBV18,-,14,TRBJ2-1,-
TGTGCCAGCAGCTTAAAGAGGGGACTGGCGGGGGGTTCATCATACAATGAGCAGTTCTTC,CASSLKRGLAGGSSYNEQFF,TRBV7-2,many,20,TRBJ2-1,TRBD2
TGTGCCAGCAGCTCTAGCGGGGTCCCCTACGAGCAGTACTTC,CASSSSGVPYEQYF,TRBV11-2,few,14,TRBJ2-7,TRBD2
TGTGCCAGTAGTATCCCCCCAAACACTGAAGCTTTCTTT,CASSIPPNTEAFF,TRBV19,-,13,TRBJ1-1,-
TGTGCCAGCACCCTTGGGGGGTGGGGGCAGCCCCAGCATTTT,CASTLGGWGQPQHF,TRBV12-3/TRBV12-4,few,14,TRBJ1-5,-
TGTGCCAGCAGCTCCAGGGGTACTAATGAAAAACTGTTTTTT,CASSSRGTNEKLFF,TRBV7-9,few,14,TRBJ1-4,-
TGTGCCAGCAGCGTCCCAGGGGGCAAAGCGTACTCCTACGAGCAGTACTTC,CASSVPGGKAYSYEQYF,TRBV28,-,17,TRBJ2-7,TRBD1
TGTGCCAGCAGCTTAGGAAGTGCCAGTTCCTATGGCTACACCTTC,CASSLGSASSYGYTF,TRBV11-2,-,15,TRBJ1-2,-
TGTGCCAGCAGCCCAAGAGACAGGGGGACTAGCGGGAGATCCGCCTACGAGCAGTACTTC,CASSPRDRGTSGRSAYEQYF,TRBV7-9,many,20,TRBJ2-7,TRBD2
TGTGCCAGCAGCTTGCCCACTAGCGGGTCGAACACCGGGGAGCTGTTTTTT,CASSLPTSGSNTGELFF,TRBV7-9,few,17,TRBJ2-2,TRBD2
TGTGCCAGCAGTCCGACGGGGGACAGGGGGCTTGAAGCTTTCTTT,CASSPTGDRGLEAFF,TRBV12-3/TRBV12-4,many,15,TRBJ1-1,TRBD1
TGTGCCAGCAGCCACACTAGCGGGACGTACAATGAGCAGTTCTTC,CASSHTSGTYNEQFF,TRBV2,few,15,TRBJ2-1,TRBD2
TGTGCCAGCAGCAACGACAGGGGAGGAGCGCCCCAGCATTTT,CASSNDRGGAPQHF,TRBV13,-,14,TRBJ1-5,TRBD1
TGTGCCAGCAGCCAAGACCACCGGGACCCACAACCATATGAGCAGTTCTTC,CASSQDHRDPQPYEQFF,TRBV4-2,many,17,TRBJ2-1,-
TGTGCCAGCAGCGCCGGGACTAGCGGGTGGGCCTACGAGCAGTACTTC,CASSAGTSGWAYEQYF,TRBV11-2,many,16,TRBJ2-7,TRBD2
TGTGCCAGCAGCAACGGGGCCTACGAGCAGTACTTC,CASSNGAYEQYF,TRBV7-2,many,12,TRBJ2-7,-
TGCGCCAGCAGCACCCTAGCGGGAGACTACGAGCAGTACTTC,CASSTLAGDYEQYF,TRBV5-1,-,14,TRBJ2-7,TRBD2
TGTGCCAGCAGCTTGGCGGGCGGGGGACGCGAGAATGAGCAGTTCTTC,CASSLAGGGRENEQFF,TRBV5-4,few,16,TRBJ2-1,TRBD2
TGTGCCAGCAAGGCAAATACCTACGAGCAGTACTTC,CASKANTYEQYF,TRBV7-9,many,12,TRBJ2-7,-
TGCGCCAGCAGGGACGGACTAGCGGGAGTCTATGAGCAGTTCTTC,CASRDGLAGVYEQFF,TRBV10-2,few,15,TRBJ2-1,TRBD2
TGTGCCAGTAGTATAGCCCCCTCGCGGGAGGGATACGAGCAGTACTTC,CASSIAPSREGYEQYF,TRBV19,-,16,TRBJ2-7,TRBD2
TGTGCCAGCAGCTCGACAGGGCCCCTTGGGTTCGGTGAAGCTTTCTTT,CASSSTGPLGFGEAFF,TRBV7-9,-,16,TRBJ1-1,TRBD1